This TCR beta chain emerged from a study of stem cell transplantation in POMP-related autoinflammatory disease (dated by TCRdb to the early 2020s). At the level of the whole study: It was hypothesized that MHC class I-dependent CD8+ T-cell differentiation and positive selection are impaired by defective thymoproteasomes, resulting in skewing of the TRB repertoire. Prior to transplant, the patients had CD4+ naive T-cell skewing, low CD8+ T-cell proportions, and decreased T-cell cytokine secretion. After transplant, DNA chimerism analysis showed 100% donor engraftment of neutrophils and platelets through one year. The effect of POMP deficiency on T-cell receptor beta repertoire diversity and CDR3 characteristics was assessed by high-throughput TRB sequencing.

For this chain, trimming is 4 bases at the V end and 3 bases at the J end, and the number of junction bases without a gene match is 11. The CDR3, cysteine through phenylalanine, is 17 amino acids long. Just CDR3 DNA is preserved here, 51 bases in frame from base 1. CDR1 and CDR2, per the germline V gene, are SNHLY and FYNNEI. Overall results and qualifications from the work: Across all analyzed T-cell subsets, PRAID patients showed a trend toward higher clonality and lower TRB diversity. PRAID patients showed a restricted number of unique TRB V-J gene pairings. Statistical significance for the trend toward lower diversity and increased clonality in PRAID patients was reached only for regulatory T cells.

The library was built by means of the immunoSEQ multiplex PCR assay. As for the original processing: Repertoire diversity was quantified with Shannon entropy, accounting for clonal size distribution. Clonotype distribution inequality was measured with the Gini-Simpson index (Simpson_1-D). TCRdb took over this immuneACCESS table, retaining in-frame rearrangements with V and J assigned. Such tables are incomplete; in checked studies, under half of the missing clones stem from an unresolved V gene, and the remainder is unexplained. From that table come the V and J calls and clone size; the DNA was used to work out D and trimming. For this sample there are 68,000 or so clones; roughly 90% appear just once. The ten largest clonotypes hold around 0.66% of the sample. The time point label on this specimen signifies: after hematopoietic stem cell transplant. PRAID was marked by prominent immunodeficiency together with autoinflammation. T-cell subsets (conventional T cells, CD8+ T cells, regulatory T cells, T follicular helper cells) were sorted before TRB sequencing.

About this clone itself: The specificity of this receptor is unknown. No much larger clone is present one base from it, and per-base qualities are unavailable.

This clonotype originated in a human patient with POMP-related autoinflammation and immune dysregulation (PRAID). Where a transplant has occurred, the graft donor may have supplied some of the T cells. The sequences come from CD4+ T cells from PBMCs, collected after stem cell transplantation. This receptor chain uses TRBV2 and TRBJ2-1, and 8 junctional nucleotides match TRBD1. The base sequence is TGTGCCAGCAGTGGGCTCCTCGGGACAGGACACTACAATGAGCAGTTCTTC. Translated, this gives CASSGLLGTGHYNEQFF.